This TCR beta chain was recorded in a study of metastatic and nonmetastatic thyroid tumors. Turning to the study itself: From malignant and benign thyroid patients, repertoires in blood and in tumor or nodule tissue were compared.

Germline assignment: CDR1 LNHDA and CDR2 SQIVND (reference sequence). This CDR3 region has 14 residues. V was cut by 5 bases and J by 2 bases, with 13 bases left in between. Each patient came to thyroid surgery without any prior treatment (of any kind). In the original analysis: Clinicopathological groups of papillary thyroid cancer showed CDR3 differences that were used to build a distant-metastasis classifier. TCRdb re-clonotyped the PCR reads through MiXCR. The V and J calls come from TCRdb's annotation, not from the publication. The data contain roughly 20,000 clones, about a sixth of them singletons. A remark on this clone: Since no conserved phenylalanine or tryptophan closes the CDR3, a read error is the likely cause.

The sequencing sample was made of tumor tissue. This receptor was obtained from a female donor with papillary thyroid cancer or a benign thyroid nodule (not recorded which). Some clones in this sample may be carry-over from other donors' samples. The chain links TRBV19 to TRBJ2-7; D is uncertain. CDR3 DNA: TGTGCCAGTAGTGACCCTTCCAGAGCCTACGAGCAGTACCTC. Amino acid sequence: CASSDPSRAYEQYL.